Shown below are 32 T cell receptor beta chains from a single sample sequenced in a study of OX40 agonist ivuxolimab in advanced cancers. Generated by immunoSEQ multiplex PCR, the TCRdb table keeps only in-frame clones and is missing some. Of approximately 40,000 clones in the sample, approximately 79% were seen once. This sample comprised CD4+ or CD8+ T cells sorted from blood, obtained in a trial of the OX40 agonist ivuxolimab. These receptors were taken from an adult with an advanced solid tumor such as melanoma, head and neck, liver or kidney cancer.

CDR3 DNA sequence: TGTGCCAGCAGTGAAGGGGACTTCCAGTACTTC. It yields the protein CASSEGDFQYF. The rearrangement links TRBV2 to TRBJ2-5; maybe TRBD2 (6 bases). Trimming left V 1 base short and J 10 bases short, with 7 bases between. The CDR3 is made up of 11 amino acids. CDR1 and CDR2 (germline): SNHLY, FYNNEI. Variable domain in full (rest from reference TRBV2 and TRBJ2-5): EPEVTQTPSHQVTQMGQEVILRCVPISNHLYFYWYRQILGQKVEFLVSFYNNEISEKSEIFDDQFSVERPDGSNFTLKIRSTKLEDSAMYFCASSEGDFQYFGPGTRLLVL.

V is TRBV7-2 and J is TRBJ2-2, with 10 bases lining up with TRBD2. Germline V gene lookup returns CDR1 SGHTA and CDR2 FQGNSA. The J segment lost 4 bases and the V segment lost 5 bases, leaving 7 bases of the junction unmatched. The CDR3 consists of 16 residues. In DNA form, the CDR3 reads TGTGCCAGCAGCCCCGGACTAGCGGACACCACCGGGGAGCTGTTTTTT. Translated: CASSPGLADTTGELFF.

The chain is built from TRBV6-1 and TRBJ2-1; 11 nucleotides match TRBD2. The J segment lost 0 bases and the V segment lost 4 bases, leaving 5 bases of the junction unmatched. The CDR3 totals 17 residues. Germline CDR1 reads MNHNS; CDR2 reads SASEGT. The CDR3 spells CASSAPTSGSSYNEQFF. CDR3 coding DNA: TGTGCCAGCAGTGCCCCCACTAGCGGGAGCTCCTACAATGAGCAGTTCTTC.

CDR3 nucleotides: TGTGCCAGCAGCTTGGGGGGGCCGAACACTGAAGCTTTCTTT. Translation: CASSLGGPNTEAFF. The gene calls are TRBV7-9 and TRBJ1-1, with a tentative D call TRBD1 (6 bases). The CDR3 runs to 14 residues. V was cut by 3 bases and J by 1 base, with 9 bases left in between. Germline V CDR1 and CDR2: SEHNR, FQNEAQ (reference sequence).

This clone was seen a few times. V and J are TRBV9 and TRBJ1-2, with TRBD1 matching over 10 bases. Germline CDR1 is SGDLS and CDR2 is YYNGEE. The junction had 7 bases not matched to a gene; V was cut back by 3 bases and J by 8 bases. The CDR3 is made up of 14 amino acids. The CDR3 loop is CASSATTGGRGYTF. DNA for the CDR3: TGTGCCAGCAGCGCAACGACAGGGGGCAGAGGCTACACCTTC.

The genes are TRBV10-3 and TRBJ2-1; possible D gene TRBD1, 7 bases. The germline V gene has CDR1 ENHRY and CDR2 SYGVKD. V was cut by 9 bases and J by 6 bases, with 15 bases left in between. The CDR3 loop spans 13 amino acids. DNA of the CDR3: TGTGCCATTGGGGGGACAGCCCCCAATGAGCAGTTCTTC. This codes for CAIGGTAPNEQFF.

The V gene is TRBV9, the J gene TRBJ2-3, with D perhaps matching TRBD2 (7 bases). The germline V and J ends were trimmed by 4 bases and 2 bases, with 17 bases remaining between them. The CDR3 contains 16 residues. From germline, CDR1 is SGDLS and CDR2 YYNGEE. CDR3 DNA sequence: TGTGCCAGCAGCCCAGAGGGGGGGGCAGTCACAGATACGCAGTATTTT. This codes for CASSPEGGAVTDTQYF.

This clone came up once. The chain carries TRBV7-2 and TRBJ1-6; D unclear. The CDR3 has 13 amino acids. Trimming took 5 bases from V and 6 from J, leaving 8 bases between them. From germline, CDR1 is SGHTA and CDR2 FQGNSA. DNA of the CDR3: TGTGCCAGCAGCCCGACCCCTAATTCACCCCTCCACTTT. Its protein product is CASSPTPNSPLHF.

CDR3 sequence (DNA): TGTGCCAGCAGGCGGGATTCCACAGATACGCAGTATTTT. It translates to CASRRDSTDTQYF. This chain links TRBV2 with TRBJ2-3; the D gene is possibly TRBD2 (6 bases). V lost 6 bases and J lost 2, with 9 bases in between. CDR1 and CDR2 (germline): SNHLY, FYNNEI. The CDR3 consists of 13 residues.

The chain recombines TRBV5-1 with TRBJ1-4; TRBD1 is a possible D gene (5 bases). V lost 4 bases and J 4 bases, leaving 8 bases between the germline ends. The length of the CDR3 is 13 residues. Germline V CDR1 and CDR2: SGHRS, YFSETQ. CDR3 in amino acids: CASSLQGNEKLFF. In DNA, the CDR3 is TGCGCCAGCAGCCTCCAGGGTAATGAAAAACTGTTTTTT.

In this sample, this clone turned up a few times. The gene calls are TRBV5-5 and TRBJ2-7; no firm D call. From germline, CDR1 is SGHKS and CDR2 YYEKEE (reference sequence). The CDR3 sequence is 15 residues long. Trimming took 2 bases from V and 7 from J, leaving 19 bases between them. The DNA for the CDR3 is TGTGCCAGCAGCTTTACTCTCCCCGGTATGGGGGAGCAGTACTTC. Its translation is CASSFTLPGMGEQYF.

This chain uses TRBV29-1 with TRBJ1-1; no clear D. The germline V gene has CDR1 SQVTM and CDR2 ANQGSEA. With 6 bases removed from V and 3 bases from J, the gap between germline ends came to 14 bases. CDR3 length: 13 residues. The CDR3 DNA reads TGCAGCGTGCAACGGACGGTGGACACTGAAGCTTTCTTT. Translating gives CSVQRTVDTEAFF.

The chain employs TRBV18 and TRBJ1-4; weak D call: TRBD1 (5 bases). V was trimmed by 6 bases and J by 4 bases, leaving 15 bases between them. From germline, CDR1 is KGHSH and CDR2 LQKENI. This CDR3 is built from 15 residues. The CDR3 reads CASSQYDSINEKLFF. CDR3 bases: TGTGCCAGCTCCCAATATGACAGCATTAATGAAAAACTGTTTTTT.

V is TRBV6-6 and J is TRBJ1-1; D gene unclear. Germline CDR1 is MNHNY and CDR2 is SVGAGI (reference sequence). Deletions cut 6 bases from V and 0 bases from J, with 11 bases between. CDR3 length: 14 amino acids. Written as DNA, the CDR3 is TGTGCCAGCAGGGTCGGACGGTTGAACACTGAAGCTTTCTTT. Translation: CASRVGRLNTEAFF.

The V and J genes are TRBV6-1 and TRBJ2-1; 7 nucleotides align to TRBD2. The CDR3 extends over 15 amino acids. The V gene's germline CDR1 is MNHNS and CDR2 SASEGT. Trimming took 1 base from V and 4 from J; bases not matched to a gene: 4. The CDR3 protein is CASSEGRGLYNEQFF. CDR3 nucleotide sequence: TGTGCCAGCAGTGAAGGGAGGGGACTATACAATGAGCAGTTCTTC.

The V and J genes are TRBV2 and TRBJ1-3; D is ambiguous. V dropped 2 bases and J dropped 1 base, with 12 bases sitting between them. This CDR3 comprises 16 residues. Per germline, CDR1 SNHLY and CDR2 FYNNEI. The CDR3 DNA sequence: TGTGCCAGCAGTGAAATTACAGCTCCTTCTGGAAACACCATATATTTT. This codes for CASSEITAPSGNTIYF.

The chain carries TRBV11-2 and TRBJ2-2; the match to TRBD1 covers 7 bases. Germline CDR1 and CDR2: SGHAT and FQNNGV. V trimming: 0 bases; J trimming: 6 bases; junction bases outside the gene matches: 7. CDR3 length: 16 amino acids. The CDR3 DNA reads TGTGCCAGCAGCTTAGAAACAGGGGTTGGAGCCGGGGAGCTGTTTTTT. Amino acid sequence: CASSLETGVGAGELFF.

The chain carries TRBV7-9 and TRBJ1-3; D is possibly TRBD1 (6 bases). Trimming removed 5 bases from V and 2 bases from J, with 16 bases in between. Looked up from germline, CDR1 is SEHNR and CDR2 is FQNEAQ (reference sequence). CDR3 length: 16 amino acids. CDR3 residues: CASSIRGGLTGNTIYF. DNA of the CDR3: TGTGCCAGCAGCATCCGAGGGGGGTTAACTGGAAACACCATATATTTT.

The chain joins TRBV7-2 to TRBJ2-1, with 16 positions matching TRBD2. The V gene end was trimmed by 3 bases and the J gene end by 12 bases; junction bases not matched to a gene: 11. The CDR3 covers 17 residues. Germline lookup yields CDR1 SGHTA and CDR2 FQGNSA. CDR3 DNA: TGTGCCAGCAGCTTTAGTAGGGGACTAGCGGGAGGGATTGGGCAGTTCTTC. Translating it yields CASSFSRGLAGGIGQFF.

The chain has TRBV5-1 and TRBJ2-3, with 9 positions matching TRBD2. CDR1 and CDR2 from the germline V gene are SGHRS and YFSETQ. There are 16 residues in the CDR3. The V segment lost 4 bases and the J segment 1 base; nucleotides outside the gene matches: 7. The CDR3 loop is CASSATSGGGTDTQYF. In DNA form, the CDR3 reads TGCGCCAGCAGCGCGACTAGCGGAGGAGGCACAGATACGCAGTATTTT.

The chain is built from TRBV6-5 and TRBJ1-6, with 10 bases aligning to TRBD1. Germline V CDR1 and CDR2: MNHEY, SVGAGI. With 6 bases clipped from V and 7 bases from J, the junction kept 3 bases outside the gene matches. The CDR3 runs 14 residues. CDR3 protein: CASSRDRGNSPLHF. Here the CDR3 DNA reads TGTGCCAGCAGCCGGGACAGGGGAAATTCACCCCTCCACTTT.

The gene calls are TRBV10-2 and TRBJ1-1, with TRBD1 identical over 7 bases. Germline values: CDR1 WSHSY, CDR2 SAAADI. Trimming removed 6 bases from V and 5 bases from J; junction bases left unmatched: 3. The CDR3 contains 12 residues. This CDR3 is CASSDRATEAFF. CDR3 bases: TGCGCCAGCAGCGACAGGGCAACTGAAGCTTTCTTT.

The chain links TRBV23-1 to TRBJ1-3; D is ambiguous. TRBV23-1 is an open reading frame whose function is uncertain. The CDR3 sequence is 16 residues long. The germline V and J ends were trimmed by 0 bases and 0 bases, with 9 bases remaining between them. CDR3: CASSQSRELSGNTIYF. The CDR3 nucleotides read TGCGCCAGCAGTCAATCGAGGGAACTCTCTGGAAACACCATATATTTT.

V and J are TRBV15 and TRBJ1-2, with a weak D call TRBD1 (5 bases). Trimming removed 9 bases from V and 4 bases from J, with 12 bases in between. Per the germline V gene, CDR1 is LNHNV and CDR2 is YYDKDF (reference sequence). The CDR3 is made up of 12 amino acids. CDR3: CATWDGVYGYTF. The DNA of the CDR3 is TGTGCCACTTGGGACGGAGTCTATGGCTACACCTTC.

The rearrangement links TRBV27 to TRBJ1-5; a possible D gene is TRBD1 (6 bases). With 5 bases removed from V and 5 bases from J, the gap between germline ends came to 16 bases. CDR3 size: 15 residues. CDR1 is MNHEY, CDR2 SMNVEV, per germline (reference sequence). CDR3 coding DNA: TGTGCCAGCAGTCCATACTCAGGGGAAGATCAGCCCCAGCATTTT. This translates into CASSPYSGEDQPQHF.

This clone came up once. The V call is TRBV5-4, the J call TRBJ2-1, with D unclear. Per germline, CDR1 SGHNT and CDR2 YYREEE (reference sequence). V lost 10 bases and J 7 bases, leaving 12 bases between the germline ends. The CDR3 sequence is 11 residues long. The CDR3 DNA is TGTGCCGCTAGTGGAGTTAATGAGCAGTTCTTC. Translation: CAASGVNEQFF.

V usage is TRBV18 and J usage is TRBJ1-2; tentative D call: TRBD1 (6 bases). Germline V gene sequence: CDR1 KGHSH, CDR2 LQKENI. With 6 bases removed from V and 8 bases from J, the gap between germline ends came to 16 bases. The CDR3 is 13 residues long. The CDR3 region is CASSPGRGEGYTF. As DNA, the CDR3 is TGTGCCAGCTCCCCCGGGAGGGGGGAAGGCTACACCTTC.

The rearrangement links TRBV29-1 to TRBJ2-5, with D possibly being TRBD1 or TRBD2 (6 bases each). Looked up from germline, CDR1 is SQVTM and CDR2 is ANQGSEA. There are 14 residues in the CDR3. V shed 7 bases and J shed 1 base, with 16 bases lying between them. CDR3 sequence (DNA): TGCAGCGGGACGCGACTAGGGGGCCAAGAGACCCAGTACTTC. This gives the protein CSGTRLGGQETQYF.

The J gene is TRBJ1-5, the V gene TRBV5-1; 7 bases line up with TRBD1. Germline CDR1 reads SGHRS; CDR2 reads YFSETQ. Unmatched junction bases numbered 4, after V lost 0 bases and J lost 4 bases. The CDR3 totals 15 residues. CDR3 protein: CASSLDGTANQPQHF. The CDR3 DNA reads TGCGCCAGCAGCTTGGACGGGACAGCTAATCAGCCCCAGCATTTT.

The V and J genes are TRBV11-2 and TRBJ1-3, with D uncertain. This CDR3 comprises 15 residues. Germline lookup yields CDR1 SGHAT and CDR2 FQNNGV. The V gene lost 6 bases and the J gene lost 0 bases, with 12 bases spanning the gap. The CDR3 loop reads CASSQQSTSGNTIYF. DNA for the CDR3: TGTGCCAGCAGTCAACAGTCGACCTCTGGAAACACCATATATTTT.

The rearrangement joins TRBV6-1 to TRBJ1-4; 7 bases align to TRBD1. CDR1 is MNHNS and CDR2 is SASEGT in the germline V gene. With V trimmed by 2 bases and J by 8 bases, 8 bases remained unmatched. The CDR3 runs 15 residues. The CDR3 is CASSENRGVGEKLFF. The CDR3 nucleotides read TGTGCCAGCAGTGAAAACAGGGGTGTAGGGGAAAAACTGTTTTTT.

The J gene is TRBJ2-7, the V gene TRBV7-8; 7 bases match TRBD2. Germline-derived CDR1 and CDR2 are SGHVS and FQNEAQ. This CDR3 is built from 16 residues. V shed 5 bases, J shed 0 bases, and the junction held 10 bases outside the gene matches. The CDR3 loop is CASSPNSGLSSYEQYF. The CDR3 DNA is TGTGCCAGCAGCCCTAATAGCGGGTTAAGCTCCTACGAGCAGTACTTC.